This entry concerns a single T cell receptor beta chain. Its antigen has not been determined. Base qualities were left out, and no much larger clone turns up one base away. CDR1 KGHSH and CDR2 LQKENI were looked up in the germline V gene. From the cysteine through the phenylalanine, the CDR3 covers 14 amino acids. Of the read, only the CDR3 DNA is kept; its 42 bases are in frame from base 1. V drops 4 bases and J drops 5 bases, leaving 13 bases in between. To sequence the TCRbeta CDR3 region, genomic DNA was isolated from the sorted cells. The immunoSEQ Assay was used to sequence the TCRbeta CDR3 regions. What TCRdb holds here is the immuneACCESS table cut down to in-frame rearrangements. Part of the clones is not present; checked against another copy, under half of the missing clones reflect an unresolved V gene, and the others are unexplained. This sample comprises about 110,000 clones, around 90% of them detected only once. Less than 0.35% of the sample lies in the top ten.

This sample was taken from a study of OX40 agonist ivuxolimab in advanced cancers. General notes on the study: Ivuxolimab was a fully human IgG2 agonistic monoclonal antibody targeting the costimulatory receptor OX40 (CD134). Intravenous ivuxolimab was administered to patients every 2 weeks at six dose levels: 0.01, 0.1, 0.3, 1.5, 3 and 10 mg/kg. Patients were allowed to have had prior anti-PD-1, anti-PD-L1 or anti-CTLA-4 therapy, and approximately 40% of the dose-escalation patients had been treated with checkpoint inhibitors. The paper reports the monotherapy dose-escalation portion (N of about 54 patients) of the phase I ivuxolimab trial. The point of sequencing TCRbeta in the periphery was to test whether ivuxolimab changed TCR sequence diversity and drove clonal T-cell expansion. Of the 50 to 55 patients in dose escalation, 19 had hepatocellular carcinoma, some 15 had melanoma, 9 had renal cell carcinoma and 9 had head and neck cancer. Partial responses occurred in three dose-escalation patients, of whom one had hepatocellular carcinoma and two had cutaneous melanoma. The dose-escalation cohort was 82.7% male with a mean age of approximately 60 years, ranging from roughly 23 to 85. Beyond this particular receptor, the publication reports: After ivuxolimab, CD8+ T cells had more expanded clones than CD4+ T cells on average. Low levels of normalized T-cell clonal expansion were also seen in some patients who did not respond. At doses of 0.1 to 3.0 mg/kg, clonal expansion of both CD4+ and CD8+ T cells in blood was seen between baseline and week 6. Partial responders in the 0.1-3.0 mg/kg groups had among the lowest normalized peripheral clonal expansion, especially among CD8+ T cells. Which antigens the clonally expanded peripheral T cells were specific for was not determined.

The trial excluded patients who had a history of autoimmune disease or were on systemic immunosuppression. In every dose cohort, peripheral blood was drawn for TCR sequencing at baseline, cycle 4 day 1, and cycle 7 day 1. Samples came from an open-label, multicenter, first-in-human phase I dose-escalation trial of ivuxolimab. Adults with locally advanced or metastatic head and neck squamous cell, hepatocellular, melanoma or renal cell carcinoma were enrolled in the trial. CD4+ and CD8+ T cells were sorted separately from peripheral blood before TCR sequencing. The source was CD4+ or CD8+ T cells sorted from blood, collected in a trial of the OX40 agonist ivuxolimab. The V and J genes are TRBV18 and TRBJ2-3; a weak D assignment points to TRBD2 (5 bases agree). The clonotype originates from an adult with an advanced solid tumor such as melanoma, head and neck, liver or kidney cancer. CDR3 loop: CASSRVREGDTQYF. The nucleotide sequence is TGTGCCAGCTCACGAGTAAGAGAGGGAGATACGCAGTATTTT.